The clone carrying this T cell receptor (beta chain) was observed a few times. As originally analysed: Researchers report that nucleated cell counts were estimated from reference gene primer amplification. Clones were sequenced by immunoSEQ multiplex PCR, and TCRdb holds only the in-frame ones, with some missing. V and J calls and clone size are as listed in that table; D and trimming were resolved from the DNA. Of under 200,000 clones in the sample, 82% were seen once. Participants, roughly 18 to 89 years old, spanned some 23 US areas. Trimming stripped 2 bases from V and 4 bases from J, with 7 bases between. The germline gives CDR1 SGHRS, CDR2 YFSETQ. There are 12 residues in the CDR3. This sample is part of a study of blood T cell repertoires in COVID-19. In the study overall: Collection of acute and convalescent COVID-19 samples took place in the United States, Italy and Spain. Sources were T cells, B-cell-depleted T cells, or PBMCs; the material itself was cDNA or gDNA.

This chain links TRBV5-1 with TRBJ2-7; D unresolved. Sequencing used PBMCs or T cells enriched from blood (not recorded which). This TCR derives from a woman aged 60-70 years with acute COVID-19. The CDR3 loop is CASSLTSYEQYF. The CDR3 DNA sequence: TGCGCCAGCAGCTTAACAAGTTACGAGCAGTACTTC.